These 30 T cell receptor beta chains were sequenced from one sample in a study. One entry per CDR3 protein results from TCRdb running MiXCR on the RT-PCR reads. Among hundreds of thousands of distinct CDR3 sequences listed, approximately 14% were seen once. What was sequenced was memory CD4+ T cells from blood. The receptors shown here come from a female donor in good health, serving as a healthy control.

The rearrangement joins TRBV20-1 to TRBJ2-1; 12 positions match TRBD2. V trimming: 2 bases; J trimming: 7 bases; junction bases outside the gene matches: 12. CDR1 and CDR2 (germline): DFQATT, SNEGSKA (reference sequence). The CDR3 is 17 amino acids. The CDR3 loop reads CSARPTLAGGLGNEQFF. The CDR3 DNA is TGCAGTGCTAGACCCACTCTAGCGGGAGGGCTCGGGAATGAGCAGTTCTTC.

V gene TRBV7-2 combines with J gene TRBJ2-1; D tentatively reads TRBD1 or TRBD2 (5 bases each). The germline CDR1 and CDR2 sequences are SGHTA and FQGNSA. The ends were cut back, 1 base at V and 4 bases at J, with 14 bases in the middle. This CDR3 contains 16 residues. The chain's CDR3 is CASSLDGAVVYNEQFF. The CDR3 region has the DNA TGTGCCAGCAGCTTAGACGGGGCAGTGGTTTACAATGAGCAGTTCTTC.

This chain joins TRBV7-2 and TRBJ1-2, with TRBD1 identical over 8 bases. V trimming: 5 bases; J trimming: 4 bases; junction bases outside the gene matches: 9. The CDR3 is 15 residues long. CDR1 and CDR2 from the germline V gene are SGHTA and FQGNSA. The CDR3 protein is CASSPRTGFSYGYTF. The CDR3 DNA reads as TGTGCCAGCAGCCCCCGGACAGGGTTCTCCTATGGCTACACCTTC.

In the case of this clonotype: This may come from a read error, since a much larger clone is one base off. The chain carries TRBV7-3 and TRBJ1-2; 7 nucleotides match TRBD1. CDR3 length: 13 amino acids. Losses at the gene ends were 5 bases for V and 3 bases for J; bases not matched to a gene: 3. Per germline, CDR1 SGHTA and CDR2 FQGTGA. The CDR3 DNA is TGTGCCAGCAGCGACGGGACAGACTATGGCTACACCTTC. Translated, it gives CASSDGTDYGYTF.

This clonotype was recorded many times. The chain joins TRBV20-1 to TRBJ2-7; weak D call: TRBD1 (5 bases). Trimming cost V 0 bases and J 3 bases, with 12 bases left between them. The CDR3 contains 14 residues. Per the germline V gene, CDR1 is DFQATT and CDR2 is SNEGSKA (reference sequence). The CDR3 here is CSARDRGGYYEQYF. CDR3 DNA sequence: TGCAGTGCTAGAGATAGGGGCGGCTACTACGAGCAGTACTTC.

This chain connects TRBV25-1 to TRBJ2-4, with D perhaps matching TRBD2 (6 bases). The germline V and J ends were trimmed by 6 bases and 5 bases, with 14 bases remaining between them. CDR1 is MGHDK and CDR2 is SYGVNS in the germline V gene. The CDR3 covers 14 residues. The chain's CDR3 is CASSPGLAQNIQYF. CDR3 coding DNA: TGTGCCAGCAGCCCCGGCCTAGCGCAAAACATTCAGTACTTC.

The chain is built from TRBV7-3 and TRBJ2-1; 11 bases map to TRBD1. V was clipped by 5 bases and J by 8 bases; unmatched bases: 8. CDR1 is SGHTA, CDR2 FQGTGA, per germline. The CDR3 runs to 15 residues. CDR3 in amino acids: CASSPTGQGADEQFF. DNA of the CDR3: TGTGCCAGCAGCCCCACCGGACAGGGGGCCGATGAGCAGTTCTTC.

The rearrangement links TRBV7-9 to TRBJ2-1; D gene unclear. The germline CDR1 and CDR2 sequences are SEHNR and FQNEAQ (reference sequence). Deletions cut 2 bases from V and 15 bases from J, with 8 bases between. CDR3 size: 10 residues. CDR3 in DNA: TGTGCCAGCAGCTTAACTGTTGCGTTCTTC. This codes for CASSLTVAFF.

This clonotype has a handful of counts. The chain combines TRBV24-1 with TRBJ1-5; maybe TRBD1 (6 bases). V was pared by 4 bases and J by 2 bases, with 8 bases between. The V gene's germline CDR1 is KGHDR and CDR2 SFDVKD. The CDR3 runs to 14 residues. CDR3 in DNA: TGTGCCACCAGTGACCCAGGGGGCAATCAGCCCCAGCATTTT. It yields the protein CATSDPGGNQPQHF.

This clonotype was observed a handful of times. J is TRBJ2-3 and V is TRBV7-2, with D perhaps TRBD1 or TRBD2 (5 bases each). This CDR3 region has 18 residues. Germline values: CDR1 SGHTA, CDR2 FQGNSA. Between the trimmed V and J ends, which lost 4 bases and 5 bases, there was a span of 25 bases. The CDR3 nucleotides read TGTGCCAGCAGCTACCGGTTTGTACGAGCCCCTGGGGGAGATACGCAGTATTTT. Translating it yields CASSYRFVRAPGGDTQYF.

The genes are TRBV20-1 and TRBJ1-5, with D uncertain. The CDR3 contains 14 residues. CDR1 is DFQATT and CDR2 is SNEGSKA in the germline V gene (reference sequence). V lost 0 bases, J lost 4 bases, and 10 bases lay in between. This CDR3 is CSARDLGLNQPQHF. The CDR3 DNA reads TGCAGTGCTAGAGATTTGGGTTTAAATCAGCCCCAGCATTTT.

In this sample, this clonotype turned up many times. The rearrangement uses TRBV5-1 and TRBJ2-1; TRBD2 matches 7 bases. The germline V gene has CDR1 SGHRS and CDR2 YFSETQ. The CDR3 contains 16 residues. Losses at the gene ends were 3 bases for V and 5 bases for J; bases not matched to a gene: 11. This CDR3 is CASSSFGGSINNEQFF. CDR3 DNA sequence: TGCGCCAGCAGCTCCTTCGGCGGGAGTATCAACAATGAGCAGTTCTTC.

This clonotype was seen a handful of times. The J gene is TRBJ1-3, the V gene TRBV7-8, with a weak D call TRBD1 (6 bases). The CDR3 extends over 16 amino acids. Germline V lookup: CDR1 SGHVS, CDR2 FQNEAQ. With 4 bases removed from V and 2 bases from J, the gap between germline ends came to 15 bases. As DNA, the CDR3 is TGTGCCAGCAGCTCGGGCGCGGCAGGGGCTGGAAACACCATATATTTT. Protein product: CASSSGAAGAGNTIYF. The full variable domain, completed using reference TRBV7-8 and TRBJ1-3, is GAGVSQSPRYKVAKRGQDVALRCDPISGHVSLFWYQQALGQGPEFLTYFQNEAQLDKSGLPSDRFFAERPEGSVSTLKIQRTQQEDSAVYLCASSSGAAGAGNTIYFGEGSWLTVV.

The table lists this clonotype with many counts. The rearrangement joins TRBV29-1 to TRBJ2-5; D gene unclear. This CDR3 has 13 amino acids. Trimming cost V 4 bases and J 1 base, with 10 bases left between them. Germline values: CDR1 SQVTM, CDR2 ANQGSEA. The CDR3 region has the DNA TGCAGCGTTGGTACACTGTCCCAAGAGACCCAGTACTTC. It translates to CSVGTLSQETQYF.

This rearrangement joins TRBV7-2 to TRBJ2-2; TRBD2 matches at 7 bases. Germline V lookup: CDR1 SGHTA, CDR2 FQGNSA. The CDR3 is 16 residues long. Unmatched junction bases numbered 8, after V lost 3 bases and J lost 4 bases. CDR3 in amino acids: CASSLGGRLGTGELFF. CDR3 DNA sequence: TGTGCCAGCAGCTTGGGCGGGAGATTGGGCACCGGGGAGCTGTTTTTT.

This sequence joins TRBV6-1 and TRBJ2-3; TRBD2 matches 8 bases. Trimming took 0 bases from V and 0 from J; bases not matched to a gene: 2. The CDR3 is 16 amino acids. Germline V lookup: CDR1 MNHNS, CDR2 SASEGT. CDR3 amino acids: CASSEAPSGSTDTQYF. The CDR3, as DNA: TGTGCCAGCAGTGAAGCCCCTAGCGGGAGCACAGATACGCAGTATTTT.

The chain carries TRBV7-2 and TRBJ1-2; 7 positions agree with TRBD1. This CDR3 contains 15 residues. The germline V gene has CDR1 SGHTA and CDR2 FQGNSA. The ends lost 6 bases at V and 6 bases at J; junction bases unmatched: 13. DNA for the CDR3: TGTGCCAGCAGACCCCCCGTTAGGGGGCTGGATGGCTACACCTTC. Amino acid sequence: CASRPPVRGLDGYTF.

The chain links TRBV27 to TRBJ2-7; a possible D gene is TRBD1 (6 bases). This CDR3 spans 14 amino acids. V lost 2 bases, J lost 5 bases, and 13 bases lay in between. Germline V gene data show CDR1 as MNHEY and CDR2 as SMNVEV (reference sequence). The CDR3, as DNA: TGTGCCAGCAGTTTAAGGAACAGGGTGGACGAGCAGTACTTC. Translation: CASSLRNRVDEQYF.

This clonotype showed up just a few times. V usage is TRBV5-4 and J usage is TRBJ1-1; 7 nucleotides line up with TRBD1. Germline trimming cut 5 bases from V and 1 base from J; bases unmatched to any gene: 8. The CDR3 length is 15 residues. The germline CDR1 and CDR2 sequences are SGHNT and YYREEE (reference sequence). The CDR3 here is CASRSRTGTNTEAFF. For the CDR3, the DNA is TGTGCCAGCAGATCGCGGACAGGAACGAACACTGAAGCTTTCTTT.

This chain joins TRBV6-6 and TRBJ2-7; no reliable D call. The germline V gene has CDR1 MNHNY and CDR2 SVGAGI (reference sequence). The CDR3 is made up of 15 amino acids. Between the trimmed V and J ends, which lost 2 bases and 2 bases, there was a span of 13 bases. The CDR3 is CASSYGGTRPYEQYF. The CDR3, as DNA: TGTGCCAGCAGTTACGGCGGTACTCGCCCCTACGAGCAGTACTTC.

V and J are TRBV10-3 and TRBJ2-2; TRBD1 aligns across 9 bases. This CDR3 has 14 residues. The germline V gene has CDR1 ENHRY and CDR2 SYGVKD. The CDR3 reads CAIARDRATGELFF. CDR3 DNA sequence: TGTGCTATTGCACGGGACAGGGCCACCGGGGAGCTGTTTTTT.

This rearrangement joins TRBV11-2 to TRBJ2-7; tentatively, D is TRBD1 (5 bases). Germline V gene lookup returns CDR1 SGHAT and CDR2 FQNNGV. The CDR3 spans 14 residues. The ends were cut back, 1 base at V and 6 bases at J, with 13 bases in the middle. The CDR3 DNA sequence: TGTGCCAGCAGCTTAGGGCAGGGTACTCGCGAGCAGTACTTC. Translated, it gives CASSLGQGTREQYF.

This CDR3 is CASGLKQPQHF. The CDR3 DNA reads as TGTGCTAGTGGTTTGAAGCAGCCCCAGCATTTT. V gene TRBV12-5 combines with J gene TRBJ1-5; D is undetermined. CDR3 size: 11 residues. Trimming left V 2 bases short and J 7 bases short, with 3 bases between. CDR1 and CDR2 (germline): LGHNT, FRNRAP.

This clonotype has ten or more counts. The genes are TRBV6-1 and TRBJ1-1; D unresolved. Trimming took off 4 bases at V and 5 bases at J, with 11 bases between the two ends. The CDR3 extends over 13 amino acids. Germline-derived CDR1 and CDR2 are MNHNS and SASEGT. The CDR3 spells CASSGSSGTEAFF. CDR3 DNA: TGTGCCAGCAGTGGTAGCAGTGGGACTGAAGCTTTCTTT.

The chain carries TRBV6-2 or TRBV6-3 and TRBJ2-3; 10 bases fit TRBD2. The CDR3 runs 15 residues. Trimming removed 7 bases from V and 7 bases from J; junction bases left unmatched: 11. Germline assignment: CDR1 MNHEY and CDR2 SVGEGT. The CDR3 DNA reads TGTGCCAGCAAGGCCTCAGCGGGAGGGGCAAATACGCAGTATTTT. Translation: CASKASAGGANTQYF.

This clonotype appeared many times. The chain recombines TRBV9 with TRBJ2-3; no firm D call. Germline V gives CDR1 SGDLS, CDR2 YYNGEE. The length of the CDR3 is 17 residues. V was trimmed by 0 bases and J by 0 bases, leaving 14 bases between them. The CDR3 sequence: CASSVDPDGLSTDTQYF. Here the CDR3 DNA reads TGTGCCAGCAGCGTAGACCCGGACGGTCTTAGCACAGATACGCAGTATTTT. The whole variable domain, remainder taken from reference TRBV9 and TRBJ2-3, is DSGVTQTPKHLITATGQRVTLRCSPRSGDLSVYWYQQSLDQGLQFLIQYYNGEERAKGNILERFSAQQFPDLHSELNLSSLELGDSALYFCASSVDPDGLSTDTQYFGPGTRLTVL.

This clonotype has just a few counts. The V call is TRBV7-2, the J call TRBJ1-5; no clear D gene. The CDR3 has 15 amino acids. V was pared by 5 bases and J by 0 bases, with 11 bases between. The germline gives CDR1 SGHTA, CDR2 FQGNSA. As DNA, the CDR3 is TGTGCCAGCAGCATCAACGGGAATAGCAATCAGCCCCAGCATTTT. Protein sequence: CASSINGNSNQPQHF.

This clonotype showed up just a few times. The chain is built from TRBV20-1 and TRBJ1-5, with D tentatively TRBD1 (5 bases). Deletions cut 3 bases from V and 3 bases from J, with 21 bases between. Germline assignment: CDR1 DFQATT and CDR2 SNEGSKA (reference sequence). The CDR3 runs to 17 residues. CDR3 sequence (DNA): TGCAGTGCTAGTACTCCCCTCCCGGGACGGAACAATCAGCCCCAGCATTTT. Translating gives CSASTPLPGRNNQPQHF.

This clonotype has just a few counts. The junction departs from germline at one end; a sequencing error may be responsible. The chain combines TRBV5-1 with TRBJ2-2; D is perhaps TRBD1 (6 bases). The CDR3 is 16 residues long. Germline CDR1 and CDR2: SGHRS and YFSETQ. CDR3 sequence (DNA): TGCGCCAGCAACTTGGACAGCCTCCTAAACACCGGGGAGCTGTTTTTT. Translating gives CASNLDSLLNTGELFF.

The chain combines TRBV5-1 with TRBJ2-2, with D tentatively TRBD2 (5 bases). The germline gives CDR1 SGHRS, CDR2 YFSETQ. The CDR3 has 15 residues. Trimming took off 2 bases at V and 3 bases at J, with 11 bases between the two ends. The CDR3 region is CASSFGERDTGELFF. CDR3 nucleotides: TGCGCCAGCAGCTTCGGGGAAAGAGACACCGGGGAGCTGTTTTTT.